The 31 T cell receptor beta chains reported below all come from one sample, sequenced in a study of T cell repertoires in cytomegalovirus infection. A single record per CDR3 protein comes from TCRdb applying MiXCR to the reads. The profile shows around 490,000 distinct CDR3 sequences, 26% of them singletons. Input material: PBMCs. These TCRs come from a human donor in good health (CMV status not recorded). Some clones in this sample may be carry-over from other donors' samples.

The sample holds a few counts of this clonotype. The rearrangement joins TRBV28 to TRBJ2-7; TRBD2 matches 9 bases. Looked up from germline, CDR1 is MDHEN and CDR2 is SYDVKM. Losses at the gene ends were 2 bases for V and 2 bases for J; bases not matched to a gene: 4. The CDR3 consists of 15 residues. The CDR3 loop reads CASSLATSGPYEQYV. For the CDR3, the DNA is TGTGCCAGCAGTTTAGCGACTAGCGGACCCTACGAGCAGTACGTC.

The chain joins TRBV14 to TRBJ2-3; 9 bases fit TRBD1. After removal of 0 bases from V and 2 bases from J, the junction contained 12 bases not matched to a gene. Per the germline V gene, CDR1 is SGHDN and CDR2 is FVKESK. This CDR3 is built from 19 residues. The CDR3 DNA sequence: TGTGCCAGCAGCCAAGATAACGGCCGGGACAGGGTAAACACAGATACGCAGTATTTT. Translating it yields CASSQDNGRDRVNTDTQYF.

There are many counts of this clonotype. V is TRBV29-1 and J is TRBJ1-2; D is uncertain. Germline CDR1 and CDR2: SQVTM and ANQGSEA. Trimming left V 7 bases short and J 1 base short, with 19 bases between. The CDR3 sequence is 15 residues long. The CDR3 reads CSATPGSIFNYGYTF. The CDR3 nucleotides read TGCAGCGCCACCCCCGGATCCATCTTTAACTATGGCTACACCTTC.

This clonotype appeared many times. This chain connects TRBV7-2 to TRBJ2-1, with TRBD2 identical over 9 bases. The CDR3 consists of 17 residues. Trimming removed 5 bases from V and 1 base from J; junction bases left unmatched: 9. Germline CDR1 is SGHTA and CDR2 is FQGNSA. The CDR3 nucleotides are TGTGCCAGCAGCCCCCGTCCAGCGGGGGGATCCTACAATGAGCAGTTCTTC. It yields the protein CASSPRPAGGSYNEQFF.

This clonotype was seen a few times. The rearrangement joins TRBV7-2 to TRBJ2-2; D might be TRBD2 (6 bases). V lost 1 base and J lost 4, with 16 bases in between. This CDR3 spans 17 amino acids. From germline, CDR1 is SGHTA and CDR2 FQGNSA. The CDR3 spells CASSLGGLGGGTGELFF. CDR3 in DNA: TGTGCCAGCAGCTTAGGAGGTTTGGGAGGCGGCACCGGGGAGCTGTTTTTT.

This sequence joins TRBV7-8 and TRBJ2-7; 10 bases are shared with TRBD2. Germline CDR1 and CDR2: SGHVS and FQNEAQ. The CDR3 sequence is 17 residues long. J gave up 4 bases and V 8 bases, and 17 bases lay outside the gene matches. The CDR3 is CASSRASGRAGAYEQYV. CDR3 nucleotide sequence: TGTGCCAGCTCTCGAGCAAGCGGGAGGGCTGGTGCTTACGAGCAGTACGTC.

The V and J genes are TRBV6-1 and TRBJ1-3; maybe TRBD1 (5 bases). Trimming removed 5 bases from V and 0 bases from J, with 17 bases in between. Germline loops: CDR1 MNHNS, CDR2 SASEGT. The CDR3 extends over 17 amino acids. The CDR3 DNA reads as TGTGCCAGCAGTCCAAGGGACGGAAGAAGCTCTGGAAACACCATATATTTT. Protein sequence: CASSPRDGRSSGNTIYF.

This clonotype has just a few counts. The V gene is TRBV15, the J gene TRBJ2-5, with TRBD1 as a possible D gene (6 bases). The CDR3 spans 16 residues. The V gene's germline CDR1 is LNHNV and CDR2 YYDKDF (reference sequence). The germline V and J ends were trimmed by 0 bases and 2 bases, with 13 bases remaining between them. In DNA, the CDR3 is TGTGCCACCAGCAGAGAGACTCCGGACAGACAAGAGACCCAGTACTTC. Amino acids: CATSRETPDRQETQYF.

The chain is built from TRBV20-1 and TRBJ2-1, with D perhaps matching TRBD2 (5 bases). Per the germline V gene, CDR1 is DFQATT and CDR2 is SNEGSKA (reference sequence). Trimming removed 6 bases from V and 0 bases from J, with 12 bases in between. This CDR3 has 14 residues. CDR3 region: CSARSESSYNEQFF. CDR3 nucleotide sequence: TGCAGTGCCCGTAGCGAAAGCTCCTACAATGAGCAGTTCTTC.

V and J are TRBV7-8 and TRBJ2-7, with 8 bases that match TRBD1. V was clipped by 4 bases and J by 7 bases; unmatched bases: 6. This CDR3 is 13 amino acids long. Germline CDR1 and CDR2: SGHVS and FQNEAQ. The CDR3 DNA reads as TGTGCCAGCAGCTACAGGACAGGGCGTGAGCAGTACGTC. Protein: CASSYRTGREQYV.

This clonotype was seen a few times. The chain carries TRBV29-1 and TRBJ2-7; 7 bases align to TRBD1. CDR1 is SQVTM and CDR2 is ANQGSEA in the germline V gene. The CDR3 contains 13 residues. Trimming removed 5 bases from V and 3 bases from J; junction bases left unmatched: 7. CDR3 residues: CSVSRDSHYEQYF. The CDR3, as DNA: TGCAGCGTTAGCCGGGACAGCCACTACGAGCAGTACTTC.

In this sample, this clonotype turned up a few times. The CDR3 sequence is CAWSDKGDKGGYTF. CDR3 in DNA: TGTGCCTGGAGTGATAAAGGGGATAAAGGTGGCTACACCTTC. J is TRBJ1-2 and V is TRBV30; a possible D gene is TRBD1 (5 bases). The V gene lost 1 base and the J gene lost 7 bases, with 16 bases spanning the gap. The CDR3 is made up of 14 amino acids. The germline CDR1 and CDR2 sequences are GTSNPN and SVGIG (reference sequence).

The chain is built from TRBV7-9 and TRBJ2-7; D is perhaps TRBD1 or TRBD2 (5 bases each). Trimming shortened V by 6 bases and J by 3 bases, and 18 bases separated the two germline ends. This CDR3 contains 15 residues. Germline values: CDR1 SEHNR, CDR2 FQNEAQ (reference sequence). CDR3 in amino acids: CASSSNRDPHYEQYF. The CDR3 bases are TGTGCCAGCAGTTCGAACCGGGACCCCCACTACGAGCAGTACTTC. The full variable domain, in which reference TRBV7-9 and TRBJ2-7 provide the parts outside the CDR3, is DTGVSQNPRHKITKRGQNVTFRCDPISEHNRLYWYRQTLGQGPEFLTYFQNEAQLEKSRLLSDRFSAERPKGSFSTLEIQRTEQGDSAMYLCASSSNRDPHYEQYFGPGTRLTVT.

This chain connects TRBV5-1 to TRBJ1-1, with D perhaps matching TRBD1 (5 bases). Germline loops: CDR1 SGHRS, CDR2 YFSETQ. Trimming removed 2 bases from V and 3 bases from J, with 17 bases in between. CDR3 size: 16 residues. Here the CDR3 reads CASSFVLGEGDTEAFF. The CDR3 nucleotides read TGCGCCAGCAGCTTTGTCCTGGGGGAAGGGGACACTGAAGCTTTCTTT. Variable domain in full (rest from reference TRBV5-1 and TRBJ1-1): KAGVTQTPRYLIKTRGQQVTLSCSPISGHRSVSWYQQTPGQGLQFLFEYFSETQRNKGNFPGRFSGRQFSNSRSEMNVSTLELGDSALYLCASSFVLGEGDTEAFFGQGTRLTVV.

This clonotype was counted between two and nine times. The CDR3 protein is CASSYARQPNQPQHF. The DNA of the CDR3 is TGTGCCAGCAGTTACGCCCGGCAGCCCAATCAGCCCCAGCATTTT. The V call is TRBV6-5, the J call TRBJ1-5, with D unclear. Germline V gene lookup returns CDR1 MNHEY and CDR2 SVGAGI. The CDR3 covers 15 residues. Trimming stripped 2 bases from V and 3 bases from J, with 11 bases between.

The chain carries TRBV12-3 or TRBV12-4 and TRBJ1-5; D gene ambiguous. The length of the CDR3 is 14 residues. Trimming took off 4 bases at V and 1 base at J, with 8 bases between the two ends. The CDR3 DNA reads as TGTGCCAGCAGTTCCCGGGAAAGCAATCAGCCCCAGCATTTT. Protein: CASSSRESNQPQHF.

The CDR3 is CSAKAFGGSSYNEQFF. CDR3 coding DNA: TGCAGTGCTAAAGCGTTTGGCGGGAGCTCCTACAATGAGCAGTTCTTC. This sequence joins TRBV20-1 and TRBJ2-1, with 7 bases identical to TRBD2. Per the germline V gene, CDR1 is DFQATT and CDR2 is SNEGSKA (reference sequence). This CDR3 has 16 residues. Unmatched junction bases numbered 9, after V lost 4 bases and J lost 0 bases.

This clonotype was seen just once. The chain combines TRBV6-2 or TRBV6-3 with TRBJ1-2; 8 bases line up with TRBD1. Trimming removed 2 bases from V and 2 bases from J; junction bases left unmatched: 13. This CDR3 spans 18 amino acids. Germline V CDR1 and CDR2: MNHEY, SVGEGT. The CDR3 DNA is TGTGCCAGCAGTTACCCGGGACAGACAGGGGCCGGCAACTATGGCTACACCTTC. The encoded protein is CASSYPGQTGAGNYGYTF.

This clonotype has ten or more counts. This chain connects TRBV7-2 to TRBJ2-7; 8 positions match TRBD2. Looked up from germline, CDR1 is SGHTA and CDR2 is FQGNSA. J gave up 6 bases and V 5 bases, and 18 bases lay outside the gene matches. The CDR3 covers 17 residues. CDR3 sequence reads: CASSQLGDSGTRTEQYF. Here the CDR3 DNA reads TGTGCCAGCAGCCAACTGGGTGACAGCGGGACTAGAACCGAGCAGTACTTC.

This clonotype was seen at least ten times. J is TRBJ1-1 and V is TRBV7-8, with 10 bases that match TRBD1. With 3 bases clipped from V and 1 base from J, the junction kept 5 bases outside the gene matches. CDR1 is SGHVS, CDR2 FQNEAQ, per germline. The CDR3 spans 16 residues. The CDR3: CASSFGQGVWNTEAFF. In DNA, the CDR3 is TGTGCCAGCAGCTTCGGACAGGGGGTTTGGAACACTGAAGCTTTCTTT.

This clonotype showed up just a few times. The V gene is TRBV12-5, the J gene TRBJ2-5, with 11 bases lining up with TRBD2. Per germline, CDR1 LGHNT and CDR2 FRNRAP. The length of the CDR3 is 15 residues. V lost 2 bases and J lost 4; bases outside the gene matches: 3. The CDR3 DNA is TGTGCTAGTGGTTTGTCACTAGCGGGAGTAGAGACCCAGTACTTC. Its protein is CASGLSLAGVETQYF. The full variable domain, completed using reference TRBV12-5 and TRBJ2-5, is DARVTQTPRHKVTEMGQEVTMRCQPILGHNTVFWYRQTMMQGLELLAYFRNRAPLDDSGMPKDRFSAEMPDATLATLKIQPSEPRDSAVYFCASGLSLAGVETQYFGPGTRLLVL.

V usage is TRBV2 and J usage is TRBJ2-6; TRBD2 aligns across 7 bases. With V trimmed by 2 bases and J by 11 bases, 3 bases remained unmatched. From germline, CDR1 is SNHLY and CDR2 FYNNEI. The CDR3 extends over 13 amino acids. This CDR3 reads CASSEWGGDVLTF. CDR3 bases: TGTGCCAGCAGTGAATGGGGGGGAGACGTCCTGACTTTC.

This clonotype was counted a few times. This chain links TRBV4-1 with TRBJ2-1; perhaps TRBD2 as D (6 bases). Germline CDR1 is MGHRA and CDR2 is YSYEKL. V was trimmed by 5 bases and J by 3 bases, leaving 11 bases between them. The CDR3 is 14 residues long. This CDR3 is CASSGGGHYNEQFF. The CDR3, as DNA: TGCGCCAGCAGCGGGGGAGGCCACTACAATGAGCAGTTCTTC.

This clonotype has only a few counts. This rearrangement joins TRBV7-8 to TRBJ1-1, with D possibly matching TRBD1 (6 bases). V gave up 2 bases and J gave up 0 bases, with 22 bases separating them. Germline loops: CDR1 SGHVS, CDR2 FQNEAQ. This CDR3 has 19 amino acids. The CDR3 protein is CASSLLVGSTGLMNTEAFF. The CDR3 bases are TGTGCCAGCAGCTTACTCGTAGGGAGTACAGGGCTCATGAACACTGAAGCTTTCTTT. Supplemented by reference TRBV7-8 and TRBJ1-1, the full variable domain reads GAGVSQSPRYKVAKRGQDVALRCDPISGHVSLFWYQQALGQGPEFLTYFQNEAQLDKSGLPSDRFFAERPEGSVSTLKIQRTQQEDSAVYLCASSLLVGSTGLMNTEAFFGQGTRLTVV.

This clonotype has only a few counts. The rearrangement uses TRBV6-2 or TRBV6-3 and TRBJ2-3; a weak D match, TRBD1 (5 bases). The germline CDR1 and CDR2 sequences are MNHEY and SVGEGT. Trimming stripped 6 bases from V and 3 bases from J, with 16 bases between. The CDR3 spans 15 residues. CDR3 bases: TGTGCCAGCAGAAACCAGGGATACGAGACAGATACGCAGTATTTT. Translation: CASRNQGYETDTQYF.

There are many counts of this clonotype. This rearrangement joins TRBV6-5 to TRBJ1-2, with a tentative D call TRBD1 (5 bases). V lost 6 bases, J lost 8 bases, and 22 bases lay in between. Germline assignment: CDR1 MNHEY and CDR2 SVGAGI. CDR3 length: 15 amino acids. The CDR3 DNA sequence: TGTGCCAGCAGCCGCCTTGGGGGGTACGAGGGGGGCTACACCTTC. Amino acids: CASSRLGGYEGGYTF.

This clonotype was seen ten or more times. V and J are TRBV7-2 and TRBJ2-1; D gene uncertain. Germline CDR1 and CDR2: SGHTA and FQGNSA. Trimming removed 1 base at V and 8 bases at J, with 18 bases between. This CDR3 is 16 amino acids long. CDR3 residues: CASSLGIAPSLDEQFF. CDR3 sequence (DNA): TGTGCCAGCAGCTTAGGGATAGCCCCCAGTTTAGATGAGCAGTTCTTC.

The chain combines TRBV7-6 with TRBJ2-7; 9 bases match TRBD2. The CDR3 is 15 amino acids. V was clipped by 5 bases and J by 6 bases; unmatched bases: 11. CDR1 and CDR2 from the germline V gene are SGHVS and FNYEAQ. The CDR3 DNA reads as TGTGCCAGCAGCAAGGAGGTAGCGGGAGTTTCCGAGCAGTACTTC. Residues: CASSKEVAGVSEQYF.

This clonotype was detected a few times. The V and J genes are TRBV12-5 and TRBJ2-3; 10 bases agree with TRBD2. This CDR3 spans 16 amino acids. V dropped 0 bases and J dropped 4; count of bases not matched to a gene: 4. Germline-derived CDR1 and CDR2 are LGHNT and FRNRAP. The CDR3 region has the DNA TGTGCTAGTGGTTTGGTACTAGCGGGGCCCCCAGATACGCAGTATTTT. Its protein product is CASGLVLAGPPDTQYF. Together with reference TRBV12-5 and TRBJ2-3, the CDR3 gives the full variable domain: DARVTQTPRHKVTEMGQEVTMRCQPILGHNTVFWYRQTMMQGLELLAYFRNRAPLDDSGMPKDRFSAEMPDATLATLKIQPSEPRDSAVYFCASGLVLAGPPDTQYFGPGTRLTVL.

The J gene is TRBJ2-7, the V gene TRBV18, with D maybe TRBD1 (7 bases). There are 13 residues in the CDR3. The germline gives CDR1 KGHSH, CDR2 LQKENI. The V end lost 3 bases, the J end lost 7 bases, and 13 bases lay between the germline ends. The CDR3 loop reads CASSPVRGREQYV. The DNA of the CDR3 is TGTGCCAGCTCACCGGTCAGGGGGAGGGAGCAGTACGTC.

J is TRBJ1-5 and V is TRBV7-9; perhaps TRBD1 as D (5 bases). Germline values: CDR1 SEHNR, CDR2 FQNEAQ (reference sequence). The CDR3 extends over 14 amino acids. The V and J ends lost 0 bases and 7 bases respectively, with 10 bases between them. The CDR3 sequence: CASSLAGEDQPQHF. In DNA, the CDR3 is TGTGCCAGCAGCTTAGCAGGGGAGGACCAGCCCCAGCATTTT.